The 5 T cell receptor beta chains below come from one sample, sequenced in a study of identical twins. In TCRdb, the 5' RACE reads were re-called with MiXCR into one record per CDR3 protein. The sample lists fewer than 800,000 distinct CDR3 sequences, roughly 6.6% seen once, with roughly 1.6% in the top ten. The same sample was also used in a study of yellow fever vaccine responses in identical twins.

Sequencing input: PBMCs. These TCRs come from a woman aged 18-29 years in good health.

The chain is built from TRBV12-3 or TRBV12-4 and TRBJ2-3; 9 nucleotides match TRBD1. The CDR3 is made up of 15 amino acids. V lost 3 bases to trimming and J lost 1 base; unmatched junction nucleotides: 2. The CDR3: CASSFRTGGTDTQYF. Here the CDR3 DNA reads TGTGCCAGCAGTTTTCGGACAGGGGGCACAGATACGCAGTATTTT.

The genes are TRBV20-1 and TRBJ1-5; D is uncertain. The CDR3 extends over 15 amino acids. CDR1 and CDR2 (germline): DFQATT, SNEGSKA (reference sequence). Trimming took off 5 bases at V and 3 bases at J, with 17 bases between the two ends. CDR3 residues: CSAGRTSETNQPQHF. The CDR3 DNA reads as TGCAGTGCTGGTAGGACTTCCGAAACCAATCAGCCCCAGCATTTT.

This clonotype was detected ten times or more. The chain combines TRBV5-1 with TRBJ2-1, with TRBD2 matching over 12 bases. The germline gives CDR1 SGHRS, CDR2 YFSETQ. CDR3 length equals 17 residues. The V gene end was trimmed by 4 bases and the J gene end by 5 bases; junction bases not matched to a gene: 10. Here the CDR3 reads CASSAGLAGSGDNEQFF. In DNA, the CDR3 is TGCGCCAGCAGCGCCGGACTAGCGGGATCTGGCGACAATGAGCAGTTCTTC.

This clonotype was observed a few times. The chain joins TRBV7-9 to TRBJ2-2, with D hard to call. Looked up from germline, CDR1 is SEHNR and CDR2 is FQNEAQ (reference sequence). The V and J ends lost 7 bases and 2 bases respectively, with 11 bases between them. The CDR3 is made up of 14 amino acids. The CDR3 DNA sequence: TGTGCCAGCATCTTTGCCGGTAACACCGGGGAGCTGTTTTTT. Translated: CASIFAGNTGELFF.

This clonotype was detected ten times or more. The chain joins TRBV28 to TRBJ2-7; 8 bases fit TRBD1. V was clipped by 5 bases and J by 2 bases; unmatched bases: 5. CDR1 is MDHEN, CDR2 SYDVKM, per germline. The CDR3 is made up of 14 amino acids. The CDR3 sequence is CASSQRQGTYEQYV. CDR3 sequence (DNA): TGTGCCAGCAGTCAGAGACAGGGGACCTACGAGCAGTACGTC.